One sample yielded the 20 T cell receptor beta chains listed below, sequenced in a study of TIL therapy for anti-PD-1-resistant metastatic lung cancer. The libraries were made with immunoSEQ v3. Assay used: immunoSEQ multiplex PCR; TCRdb lists only in-frame clones, some missing. The sample holds some 90,000 clones, 65% seen once. The sample's time point: pre-treatment sample, taken before nivolumab and TIL therapy. The tumor samples were excised metastases, mostly pleural nodules or supraclavicular lymph nodes. The specimen was tumor tissue, collected at baseline. The receptors were sampled from a person aged 25 to 85 with non-small cell lung cancer.

This clone was counted ten times or more. The chain recombines TRBV19 with TRBJ1-2; D may be TRBD1 (5 bases). Germline-derived CDR1 and CDR2 are LNHDA and SQIVND (reference sequence). Trimming shortened V by 4 bases and J by 8 bases, and 17 bases separated the two germline ends. CDR3 length: 14 amino acids. The CDR3 protein is CASSKGREALGYTF. CDR3 in DNA: TGTGCCAGTAGTAAAGGCAGGGAGGCGTTAGGCTACACCTTC.

This clone has only a few counts. The chain is built from TRBV3-1 (or the pseudogene TRBV3-2) and TRBJ2-7, with a possible D match to TRBD2 (6 bases). The CDR3 has 15 residues. Trimming cost V 4 bases and J 4 bases, with 17 bases left between them. CDR1 and CDR2 (germline): LGHDT, YNNKEL (reference sequence). As DNA, the CDR3 is TGTGCCAGCAGCCGCGGTCTGGGGGGTCGGTACGAGCAGTACTTC. Translation: CASSRGLGGRYEQYF.

J is TRBJ2-7 and V is TRBV6-6, with D perhaps TRBD1 (6 bases). The V gene's germline CDR1 is MNHNY and CDR2 SVGAGI (reference sequence). CDR3 length: 11 residues. Trimming cost V 5 bases and J 6 bases, with 8 bases left between them. CDR3 nucleotides: TGTGCCAGCAGTCCAGGGGTCGAGCAGTACTTC. Translation gives CASSPGVEQYF.

The V call is TRBV25-1, the J call TRBJ2-2, with D unclear. This CDR3 has 15 amino acids. With 7 bases removed from V and 0 bases from J, the gap between germline ends came to 12 bases. Germline CDR1 and CDR2: MGHDK and SYGVNS. This chain's CDR3 is CASTSTRTNTGELFF. As DNA, the CDR3 is TGTGCCAGCACCTCAACACGAACGAACACCGGGGAGCTGTTTTTT. Together with reference TRBV25-1 and TRBJ2-2, the CDR3 gives the full variable domain: EADIYQTPRYLVIGTGKKITLECSQTMGHDKMYWYQQDPGMELHLIHYSYGVNSTEKGDLSSESTVSRIRTEHFPLTLESARPSHTSQYLCASTSTRTNTGELFFGEGSRLTVL.

This clone was detected only once. V is TRBV6-1 and J is TRBJ1-1; no definite D call. V lost 2 bases to trimming and J lost 3 bases, with 7 bases between them. Germline V gives CDR1 MNHNS, CDR2 SASEGT. The CDR3 covers 13 residues. The CDR3 nucleotides read TGTGCCAGCAGTGAAACTAGGGACACTGAAGCTTTCTTT. It yields the protein CASSETRDTEAFF.

This clone is medium-sized in the sample. The gene calls are TRBV9 and TRBJ1-2, with D possibly matching TRBD1 (5 bases). Germline V gene lookup returns CDR1 SGDLS and CDR2 YYNGEE. This CDR3 contains 14 residues. Trimming pared 2 bases from V and 7 bases from J, leaving 15 bases between. CDR3 in DNA: TGTGCCAGCAGCGTGGATCTGGGGGTTGCTGGCTACACCTTC. It translates to CASSVDLGVAGYTF.

The chain combines TRBV18 with TRBJ1-1; D is uncertain. CDR1 and CDR2 (germline): KGHSH, LQKENI. Trimming took 3 bases from V and 0 from J, leaving 14 bases between them. The CDR3 has 16 amino acids. This CDR3 reads CASSPSSGGMNTEAFF. Here the CDR3 DNA reads TGTGCCAGCTCACCTAGCTCAGGAGGCATGAACACTGAAGCTTTCTTT.

The CDR3 DNA is TGTGCCAGCAGTTTGATGGACAGGCTAGCCTACGAGCAGTACTTC. This encodes CASSLMDRLAYEQYF. The chain employs TRBV28 and TRBJ2-7, with 7 bases lining up with TRBD1. The J segment lost 2 bases and the V segment lost 3 bases, leaving 7 bases of the junction unmatched. The V gene's germline CDR1 is MDHEN and CDR2 SYDVKM. CDR3 length: 15 amino acids.

This chain connects TRBV19 to TRBJ2-1, with 8 bases lining up with TRBD2. Germline V lookup: CDR1 LNHDA, CDR2 SQIVND (reference sequence). The CDR3 is 16 residues long. J lost 1 base, V lost 6 bases, and 8 bases had no gene match. The CDR3 region has the DNA TGTGCCAGTAGCCCCCTCAGCGGGGGATCCTACAATGAGCAGTTCTTC. Translated: CASSPLSGGSYNEQFF.

Only a few counts were recorded for this clone. The CDR3 loop is CASSPGTRLPRFF. The CDR3 coding sequence is TGTGCCAGCAGTCCCGGAACGAGGTTACCTCGGTTCTTC. This chain joins TRBV6-5 and TRBJ2-1; D unclear. The CDR3 is 13 amino acids. V was clipped by 5 bases and J by 15 bases, with 20 bases between them. Germline V gene sequence: CDR1 MNHEY, CDR2 SVGAGI.

The V and J genes are TRBV27 and TRBJ2-5; D not certain. V lost 2 bases and J 4 bases, leaving 11 bases between the germline ends. The length of the CDR3 is 14 residues. Germline V gene data show CDR1 as MNHEY and CDR2 as SMNVEV (reference sequence). The CDR3 loop is CASSLKAGGETQYF. The CDR3 nucleotides read TGTGCCAGCAGTTTAAAGGCAGGTGGAGAGACCCAGTACTTC.

The chain recombines TRBV6-6 with TRBJ2-7, with D perhaps matching TRBD1 (5 bases). The CDR3 spans 15 residues. With 6 bases removed from V and 0 bases from J, the gap between germline ends came to 15 bases. Germline V lookup: CDR1 MNHNY, CDR2 SVGAGI (reference sequence). CDR3 DNA: TGTGCCAGCAGCTGGGGCTCTCCCGTCTCCTACGAGCAGTACTTC. This sequence encodes CASSWGSPVSYEQYF.

The rearrangement joins TRBV6-5 to TRBJ2-6; the D call may be TRBD1 or TRBD2 (6 bases each). Per the germline V gene, CDR1 is MNHEY and CDR2 is SVGAGI. V shed 2 bases and J shed 4 bases, with 12 bases lying between them. The CDR3 consists of 16 residues. CDR3 sequence: CASSYRWGAGANVLTF. In DNA form, the CDR3 reads TGTGCCAGCAGTTACCGATGGGGGGCCGGGGCCAACGTCCTGACTTTC.

V is TRBV18 and J is TRBJ2-5; TRBD2 is a possible D gene (6 bases). V lost 3 bases and J lost 14, with 16 bases in between. Germline CDR1 reads KGHSH; CDR2 reads LQKENI. The CDR3 runs to 12 residues. In DNA, the CDR3 is TGTGCCAGCTCACCGGTAGCGGCGGTCCTTTACTTC. Translation: CASSPVAAVLYF. Full variable domain (outside the CDR3, taken from reference TRBV18 and TRBJ2-5): NAGVMQNPRHLVRRRGQEARLRCSPMKGHSHVYWYRQLPEEGLKFMVYLQKENIIDESGMPKERFSAEFPKEGPSILRIQQVVRGDSAAYFCASSPVAAVLYFGPGTRLLVL.

The chain couples TRBV27 to TRBJ2-1; D may match TRBD1 or TRBD2 (5 bases each). Trimming cost V 5 bases and J 6 bases, with 17 bases left between them. This CDR3 region has 15 residues. Germline CDR1 reads MNHEY; CDR2 reads SMNVEV (reference sequence). CDR3 nucleotides: TGTGCCAGCAGTCCTGGGACGAATCGGGGCAATGAGCAGTTCTTC. This gives the protein CASSPGTNRGNEQFF.

V usage is TRBV27 and J usage is TRBJ2-3; either TRBD1 or TRBD2 may supply D (5 bases each). Germline assignment: CDR1 MNHEY and CDR2 SMNVEV (reference sequence). V gave up 7 bases and J gave up 6 bases, with 17 bases separating them. The CDR3 has 14 amino acids. CDR3 DNA: TGTGCCAGCACCTCACTGGGGGTTACGGATACGCAGTATTTT. Translation: CASTSLGVTDTQYF.

The chain recombines TRBV30 with TRBJ1-5; possible D gene TRBD1, 5 bases. The germline V gene encodes CDR1 GTSNPN and CDR2 SVGIG (reference sequence). V was pared by 1 base and J by 3 bases, with 16 bases between. The CDR3 consists of 16 residues. In DNA, the CDR3 is TGTGCCTGGAGTGCCGCAAGGCGGGGGGTCAATCAGCCCCAGCATTTT. This translates into CAWSAARRGVNQPQHF.

This sequence joins TRBV28 and TRBJ1-2, with D possibly being TRBD1 (5 bases). V lost 3 bases to trimming and J lost 6 bases, with 11 bases between them. Germline CDR1 reads MDHEN; CDR2 reads SYDVKM. The CDR3 consists of 13 residues. CDR3 nucleotides: TGTGCCAGCAGTTTTAGCGGGACGGATGGCTACACCTTC. Protein sequence: CASSFSGTDGYTF.

The V and J genes are TRBV5-1 and TRBJ2-7, with D possibly TRBD1 on 6 matching bases. Trimming removed 0 bases from V and 6 bases from J, with 16 bases in between. The CDR3 runs to 15 residues. CDR1 and CDR2 (germline): SGHRS, YFSETQ. CDR3: CASSLDGTGTSEQYF. In DNA, the CDR3 is TGCGCCAGCAGCTTGGATGGTACAGGGACATCCGAGCAGTACTTC.

The rearrangement joins TRBV4-2 to TRBJ1-2, with 7 bases aligning to TRBD1. The germline V gene has CDR1 LGHNA and CDR2 YNFKEQ. The junction had 17 bases not matched to a gene; V was cut back by 5 bases and J by 8 bases. The CDR3 sequence is 16 residues long. Here the CDR3 reads CASSDHAGTDYGGYTF. The CDR3 DNA sequence: TGTGCCAGCAGCGACCATGCCGGGACAGACTATGGGGGCTACACCTTC.